This TCR beta chain was recorded in a study of control samples from healthy donors and cancer patients. Repertoires were generated with immunoSEQ multiplex PCR, while TCRdb's copy carries only in-frame clones and drops some. The data show some 120,000 clones, roughly 93% seen once. This clonotype originated in a man between 25 and 39 years old in good health. Sequencing input: blood.

The DNA of the CDR3 is TGTGCCAGCAGAAAGCCGCAGAATGAAAAACTGTTTTTT. Protein: CASRKPQNEKLFF. The chain carries TRBV28 and TRBJ1-4, with unresolved D. Germline-derived CDR1 and CDR2 are MDHEN and SYDVKM. The CDR3 extends over 13 amino acids. Trimming took off 6 bases at V and 5 bases at J, with 10 bases between the two ends.